This TCR beta chain was identified during a study of T-cell memory formation after mild COVID-19. Overall study: TCR clusters mostly belonged to single donors.

Comment on this clonotype: Antigen: not known.

A 5'RACE reaction primed in the constant segment made cDNA libraries of TCR alpha and TCR beta, and these carried sample barcodes and UMIs. TCRdb re-called the 5' RACE reads through MiXCR, storing one row per CDR3 protein. The table shows about 140,000 distinct CDR3 sequences, with around 15% occurring only once. Broader study findings: Whereas later expanders leaned CD4+, clones contracting day 15 to 85 showed a balanced CD4/CD8 makeup. Contracting CD8+ clones were enriched in EMRA, CD4+ mainly in CM and EM.

The receptor comes from an adult woman who had mild COVID-19 (a few samples of this study predate the infection). Cell type and time point are not known. The sequenced sample consisted of PBMCs or a T cell subset sorted from them (not recorded which).

The CDR3: CASSALLVPSSYNEQFF. The CDR3, as DNA: TGTGCCAGCAGCGCGCTCCTAGTCCCCAGCTCCTACAATGAGCAGTTCTTC. The chain combines TRBV9 with TRBJ2-1; D not certain. CDR3 length: 17 residues. The germline CDR1 and CDR2 sequences are SGDLS and YYNGEE. V lost 3 bases, J lost 0 bases, and 16 bases lay in between.